Listed here are 24 T cell receptor beta chains from one sample, sequenced in a study of shared clonotypes between healthy human individuals. TCRdb keeps only in-frame clones here, not all; method: immunoSEQ multiplex PCR. The table records over a million clones, 75% to 85% of them present only once. Sequencing used memory CD4+ T cells from PBMCs. Subset given: CD45RA-negative fraction. Receptor source: a man younger than 30 in good health. Some clones in this sample may be carry-over from other donors' samples.

As to this clone: Distinct nucleotide sequences in the sample also encode this CDR3. V and J are TRBV6-1 and TRBJ1-2; D ambiguous. CDR3 size: 11 residues. CDR1 and CDR2 (germline): MNHNS, SASEGT. V was pared by 5 bases and J by 7 bases, with 8 bases between. CDR3 region: CASSTWPGYTF. In DNA form, the CDR3 reads TGTGCCAGCAGTACCTGGCCTGGCTACACCTTC.

The J gene is TRBJ2-5, the V gene TRBV5-1; the match to TRBD2 covers 8 bases. The CDR3 runs to 17 residues. V was pared by 5 bases and J by 1 base, with 13 bases of the junction left unmatched. Germline V CDR1 and CDR2: SGHRS, YFSETQ. This chain's CDR3 is CASRGGPGGLAQETQYF. The CDR3 DNA follows: TGCGCCAGCAGGGGGGGCCCAGGAGGACTAGCCCAAGAGACCCAGTACTTC. Looking up the rest from reference TRBV5-1 and TRBJ2-5 gives the full variable domain: KAGVTQTPRYLIKTRGQQVTLSCSPISGHRSVSWYQQTPGQGLQFLFEYFSETQRNKGNFPGRFSGRQFSNSRSEMNVSTLELGDSALYLCASRGGPGGLAQETQYFGPGTRLLVL.

As to this clone: Other DNA sequences in this specimen translate into the identical CDR3. The chain has TRBV5-1 and TRBJ1-1; D gene uncertain. CDR3 length: 13 amino acids. V lost 0 bases, J lost 1 base, and 4 bases lay in between. Germline V CDR1 and CDR2: SGHRS, YFSETQ. In nucleotides, the CDR3 is TGCGCCAGCAGCTTGGGAGGGAACACTGAAGCTTTCTTT. It yields the protein CASSLGGNTEAFF.

V gene TRBV6-5 combines with J gene TRBJ2-2, with TRBD2 matching 15 bases. In germline, CDR1 is MNHEY, CDR2 SVGAGI. The CDR3 is 16 amino acids. V shed 4 bases, J shed 6 bases, and the junction held 3 bases outside the gene matches. The DNA for the CDR3 is TGTGCCAGCAGTTGGGGACTAGCGGGAGGATCCGGGGAGCTGTTTTTT. Translating it yields CASSWGLAGGSGELFF.

The CDR3 nucleotides read TGTGCCAGCAGACTAGGGCCGGGACAGGGCCAGACCCAGTACTTC. Translating gives CASRLGPGQGQTQYF. This chain uses TRBV7-2 with TRBJ2-5; 9 positions match TRBD1. The CDR3 has 15 residues. Looked up from germline, CDR1 is SGHTA and CDR2 is FQGNSA. J lost 6 bases, V lost 6 bases, and 11 bases had no gene match.

This clone was counted at least ten times. V is TRBV5-4 and J is TRBJ1-1; D uncertain. CDR1 is SGHNT, CDR2 YYREEE, per germline (reference sequence). The CDR3 consists of 14 residues. The V end lost 6 bases, the J end lost 4 bases, and 16 bases lay between the germline ends. The CDR3 region has the DNA TGTGCCAGCACACCGGAACCGGCGGCCACTGAAGCTTTCTTT. It is translated as CASTPEPAATEAFF.

The V call is TRBV7-2, the J call TRBJ2-5, with a tentative D call TRBD1 (6 bases). The V gene's germline CDR1 is SGHTA and CDR2 FQGNSA. V lost 3 bases and J 3 bases, leaving 11 bases between the germline ends. The CDR3 consists of 14 residues. CDR3 amino acids: CASSFRNREETQYF. As DNA, the CDR3 is TGTGCCAGCAGCTTTCGTAACAGGGAAGAGACCCAGTACTTC.

The chain links TRBV10-3 to TRBJ1-5; D is ambiguous. Germline CDR1 and CDR2: ENHRY and SYGVKD. The CDR3 has 16 amino acids. V lost 2 bases and J lost 1, with 12 bases in between. The CDR3 DNA reads as TGTGCCATCAGTGAGGTGGGGTGGGGAAGCAATCAGCCCCAGCATTTT. It translates to CAISEVGWGSNQPQHF.

Here the CDR3 reads CASSFMTGTEINNEQFF. The CDR3 nucleotides are TGCGCCAGCAGCTTTATGACTGGGACAGAAATAAACAATGAGCAGTTCTTC. The chain employs TRBV5-1 and TRBJ2-1, with 7 bases that match TRBD1. V lost 2 bases, J lost 5 bases, and 13 bases stayed unmatched. The CDR3 spans 17 residues. The germline V gene has CDR1 SGHRS and CDR2 YFSETQ.

This sequence joins TRBV30 and TRBJ2-7; D gene uncertain. The germline gives CDR1 GTSNPN, CDR2 SVGIG (reference sequence). The CDR3 is 13 amino acids. V was pared by 0 bases and J by 5 bases, with 11 bases between. DNA for the CDR3: TGTGCCTGGAGTGTAAGGCGGCTTAACGAGCAGTACTTC. It yields the protein CAWSVRRLNEQYF.

The chain combines TRBV19 with TRBJ2-5; tentative D call: TRBD1 (5 bases). Germline V lookup: CDR1 LNHDA, CDR2 SQIVND (reference sequence). The ends were cut back, 10 bases at V and 5 bases at J, with 17 bases in the middle. CDR3 length equals 13 residues. In DNA, the CDR3 is TGTGCCACCTCGGACCAGAACAGGGAGACCCAGTACTTC. It is translated as CATSDQNRETQYF.

This clone was picked up a small number of times. This may come from a read error, since a much larger clone is one base off. The J gene is TRBJ2-2, the V gene TRBV11-3; TRBD1 matches at 9 bases. V gave up 5 bases and J gave up 4 bases; unmatched junction bases: 5. CDR1 is SGHNT and CDR2 is YENEEA in the germline V gene. The length of the CDR3 is 15 residues. The CDR3 DNA sequence: TGTGCCAGCAGCCATGGGACAGGGAGCACCGGGGAGCTGTTTTTT. This encodes CASSHGTGSTGELFF.

The gene calls are TRBV19 and TRBJ1-3, with D possibly TRBD1 on 6 matching bases. The CDR3 sequence is 17 residues long. CDR1 is LNHDA, CDR2 SQIVND, per germline (reference sequence). V was shortened by 3 bases and J by 0 bases, with 15 bases between the two germline ends. The CDR3 DNA reads TGTGCCAGTAGTATGGGGTGGACAGTCGTCTCTGGAAACACCATATATTTT. Translation gives CASSMGWTVVSGNTIYF. Supplemented by reference TRBV19 and TRBJ1-3, the full variable domain reads DGGITQSPKYLFRKEGQNVTLSCEQNLNHDAMYWYRQDPGQGLRLIYYSQIVNDFQKGDIAEGYSVSREKKESFPLTVTSAQKNPTAFYLCASSMGWTVVSGNTIYFGEGSWLTVV.

V gene TRBV18 combines with J gene TRBJ2-7; TRBD1 aligns across 8 bases. Germline values: CDR1 KGHSH, CDR2 LQKENI. This CDR3 contains 17 residues. V dropped 2 bases and J dropped 0; count of bases not matched to a gene: 9. The CDR3 DNA reads as TGTGCCAGCTCACCATTTGGACAGGGTTTTTCCTCCTACGAGCAGTACTTC. Protein product: CASSPFGQGFSSYEQYF.

The rearrangement joins TRBV9 to TRBJ2-5; a possible D gene is TRBD2 (6 bases). Trimming stripped 5 bases from V and 2 bases from J, with 22 bases between. The CDR3 totals 17 residues. Germline CDR1 reads SGDLS; CDR2 reads YYNGEE. The DNA of the CDR3 is TGTGCCAGCAGAGACCCGGAGGGGAAAGGCCTTCAAGAGACCCAGTACTTC. Its translation: CASRDPEGKGLQETQYF.

A note on this clone: The identical CDR3 is also encoded by other nucleotide sequences in the sample. This rearrangement joins TRBV6-1 to TRBJ1-5; D is uncertain. Germline CDR1 reads MNHNS; CDR2 reads SASEGT. The CDR3 has 13 amino acids. Trimming pared 1 base from V and 4 bases from J, leaving 5 bases between. CDR3 region: CASSEVQNQPQHF. The CDR3 coding sequence is TGTGCCAGCAGTGAAGTCCAGAATCAGCCCCAGCATTTT.

This chain joins TRBV6-6 and TRBJ1-2; D remains unclear. Germline values: CDR1 MNHNY, CDR2 SVGAGI (reference sequence). Deletions cut 5 bases from V and 8 bases from J, with 21 bases between. CDR3 length: 15 residues. The CDR3 nucleotides are TGTGCCAGCAGTCCCTCTCCGGGCGGCGGTTGGGGCTACACCTTC. Its protein product is CASSPSPGGGWGYTF.

This chain joins TRBV5-4 and TRBJ2-3, with 8 bases that match TRBD2. The CDR3 length is 16 residues. The V gene's germline CDR1 is SGHNT and CDR2 YYREEE (reference sequence). V was pared by 4 bases and J by 2 bases, with 9 bases of the junction left unmatched. The CDR3 sequence: CASSQNGLAVTDTQYF. The CDR3 DNA sequence: TGTGCCAGCAGCCAAAACGGACTAGCTGTCACAGATACGCAGTATTTT. Using reference TRBV5-4 and TRBJ2-3 for the parts outside the CDR3, the full variable domain is ETGVTQSPTHLIKTRGQQVTLRCSSQSGHNTVSWYQQALGQGPQFIFQYYREEENGRGNFPPRFSGLQFPNYSSELNVNALELDDSALYLCASSQNGLAVTDTQYFGPGTRLTVL.

The V call is TRBV9, the J call TRBJ1-2; D not resolved. CDR3 length: 13 residues. Germline CDR1 and CDR2: SGDLS and YYNGEE. V was shortened by 2 bases and J by 3 bases, with 8 bases between the two germline ends. Here the CDR3 reads CASSVGVDYGYTF. CDR3 DNA: TGTGCCAGCAGCGTCGGGGTGGACTATGGCTACACCTTC.

V and J are TRBV5-4 and TRBJ2-7; 7 bases are shared with TRBD1. J gave up 9 bases and V 0 bases, and 9 bases lay outside the gene matches. This CDR3 spans 14 amino acids. Germline V gene data show CDR1 as SGHNT and CDR2 as YYREEE (reference sequence). CDR3 nucleotide sequence: TGTGCCAGCAGCTTGGAGGGGACAGCTGGGTGGCAGTACTTC. Translating it yields CASSLEGTAGWQYF.

The chain links TRBV7-3 to TRBJ2-1; D is unclear. The CDR3 is 16 residues long. V lost 5 bases, J lost 1 base, and 15 bases lay in between. Germline-derived CDR1 and CDR2 are SGHTA and FQGTGA. CDR3 sequence (DNA): TGTGCCAGCAGCCATGGGGTCTTCGGGTCCTACAATGAGCAGTTCTTC. It is translated as CASSHGVFGSYNEQFF.

This sequence joins TRBV7-2 and TRBJ1-3; no reliable D call. Looked up from germline, CDR1 is SGHTA and CDR2 is FQGNSA. The length of the CDR3 is 15 residues. Trimming took 1 base from V and 4 from J, leaving 11 bases between them. The CDR3 nucleotides read TGTGCCAGCAGCTTAGAGGCGGGGAAAGGAAACACCATATATTTT. Its translation: CASSLEAGKGNTIYF.

The genes are TRBV5-1 and TRBJ2-5; TRBD1 or TRBD2 may be the D gene (6 bases each). The V end was cut by 3 bases, the J end by 4 bases, with 22 bases between. CDR1 and CDR2 (germline): SGHRS, YFSETQ. The CDR3 spans 17 residues. DNA of the CDR3: TGCGCCAGCAGCTCACCCAGGAGGGGTGGGGGGCCAGAGACCCAGTACTTC. It translates to CASSSPRRGGGPETQYF.

The chain uses TRBV27 and TRBJ2-4; D ambiguous. There are 13 residues in the CDR3. Looked up from germline, CDR1 is MNHEY and CDR2 is SMNVEV (reference sequence). V was shortened by 4 bases and J by 9 bases, with 13 bases between the two germline ends. CDR3 in DNA: TGTGCCAGCAGTTCAGACCCGGGCGGCATTCAGTACTTC. Translated: CASSSDPGGIQYF.